This T cell receptor (beta chain) was documented in a study of cytomegalovirus exposure and HLA in healthy donors. Findings and caveats of the study: The productive fraction for most TCR beta V segments was about 90% or about 30% in an earlier analysis. Other equally common chains were less clonally expanded than HLA-associated TCR beta chains, a later analysis showed.

J lost 5 bases, V lost 4 bases, and 13 bases had no gene match. The CDR3 spans 17 residues. Per germline, CDR1 MGHDK and CDR2 SYGVNS. 60 Vbeta and 13 Jbeta primers were used in PCR. Sequencing used immunoSEQ multiplex PCR; TCRdb keeps in-frame clones, though not all of them. The sample carries 100,000 to 150,000 clones, approximately 84% recorded once. In the case of this clone: Its antigen is currently unknown.

The sample consisted of PBMCs. The V and J genes are TRBV25-1 and TRBJ2-1; the match to TRBD2 covers 8 bases. The source is a boy between 2 and 10 years old in good health and CMV-seronegative. CDR3: CASSGAGGAGAHNEQFF. Here the CDR3 DNA reads TGTGCCAGCAGTGGGGCAGGAGGAGCGGGAGCTCACAATGAGCAGTTCTTC.